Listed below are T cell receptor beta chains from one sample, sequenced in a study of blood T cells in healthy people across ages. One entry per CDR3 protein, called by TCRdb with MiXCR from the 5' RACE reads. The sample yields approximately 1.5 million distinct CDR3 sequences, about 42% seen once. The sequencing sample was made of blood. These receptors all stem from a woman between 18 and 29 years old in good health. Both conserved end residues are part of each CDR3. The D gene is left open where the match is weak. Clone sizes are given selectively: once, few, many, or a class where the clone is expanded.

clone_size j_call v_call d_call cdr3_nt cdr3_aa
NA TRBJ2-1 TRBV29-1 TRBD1 TGCAGCGTTCTTACAGGGGGTGTGTGGAATGAGCAGTTCTTC CSVLTGGVWNEQFF
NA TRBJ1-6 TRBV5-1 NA TGCGCCAGCAGCTTGGCGAATGGACGGAATAATTCACCCCTCCACTTT CASSLANGRNNSPLHF
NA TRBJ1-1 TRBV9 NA TGTGCCAGCAGCGTAGGGGTAGGCGGTGAAGCTTTCTTT CASSVGVGGEAFF
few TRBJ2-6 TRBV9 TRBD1 TGTGCCAGCAGCGCATGGGACAGCTTCTCTGGGGCCAACGTCCTGACTTTC CASSAWDSFSGANVLTF
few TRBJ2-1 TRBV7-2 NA TGTGCCAGCAGCTTAGCCGGCGTCAGTGAGCAGTTCTTC CASSLAGVSEQFF
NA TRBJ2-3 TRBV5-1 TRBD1 TGCGCCAGCAGCGATGACAGGGATCTCACAGATACGCAGTATTTT CASSDDRDLTDTQYF
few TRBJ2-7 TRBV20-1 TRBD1 TGCAGTGCTAGAGTGGGGCCAGGGGGATTATACGAGCAGTACTTC CSARVGPGGLYEQYF
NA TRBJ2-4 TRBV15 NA TGTGCCACCAGCAGAGAAGTTAGTCGTGAGCAGTACTTC CATSREVSREQYF
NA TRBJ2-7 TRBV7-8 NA TGTGCCAGCAGCTTATCTGGGAGTCGGGCCTACGAGCAGTACTTC CASSLSGSRAYEQYF
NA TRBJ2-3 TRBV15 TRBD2 TGTGCCACCAGCAGAGATGGGGCGGGGGGCACATATACGCAGTATTTT CATSRDGAGGTYTQYF
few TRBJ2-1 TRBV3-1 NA TGTGCCAGCAGCTCTAAGGGGTTCTCCTACAATGAGCAGTTCTTC CASSSKGFSYNEQFF
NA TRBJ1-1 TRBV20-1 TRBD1 TGCAGTGCCAATAGACAGGGCGGCACTGAAGCTTTCTTT CSANRQGGTEAFF
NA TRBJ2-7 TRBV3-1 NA TGTGCTAGCAGCTCGAGTGTCGCGTTGGCGGTAACCTACAATGAGCAGTACTTC CASSSSVALAVTYNEQYF
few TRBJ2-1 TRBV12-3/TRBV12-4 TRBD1 TGTGCCAGCAGACGATCGGACAGGGTTTACTACAATGAGCAGTTCTTC CASRRSDRVYYNEQFF
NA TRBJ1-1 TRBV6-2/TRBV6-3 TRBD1 TGTGCCAGCAGCCCACAGGGGGTCGGTGAAGCTTTCTTT CASSPQGVGEAFF
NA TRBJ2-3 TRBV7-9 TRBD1 TGTGACAGCAGCCGGATTCAGGGGGTCACAGATACGCAGTATTTT CDSSRIQGVTDTQYF
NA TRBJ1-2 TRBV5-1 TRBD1 TGCGCCAGCAGCACGACAGGGGCCCTTATCTATGGCTACACCTTC CASSTTGALIYGYTF
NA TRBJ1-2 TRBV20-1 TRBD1 TGCAGTGCTACAGGGACAGGGGGCGGTTCTGGCTATGGCTACACCTTC CSATGTGGGSGYGYTF
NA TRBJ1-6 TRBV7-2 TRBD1 TGTGCCAGCAACTTTACGGGACAGGGGTCTTCACCCCTCCACTTT CASNFTGQGSSPLHF
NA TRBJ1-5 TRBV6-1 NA TGTGCCAGCACCTTTAATAGCAATCAGCCCCAGCATTTT CASTFNSNQPQHF
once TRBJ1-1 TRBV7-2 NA TGTGCCAGCAGTTTCCGGGAGGGTGAAGCTTTCTTT CASSFREGEAFF
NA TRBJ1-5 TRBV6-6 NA TGTGCCAGCAACTCCCGCAGCAATCAGCCCCAGCATTTT CASNSRSNQPQHF
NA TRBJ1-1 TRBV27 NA TGTGCCAGCAGTGACAGGCCGGGGGGGACCACTGAAGCTTTCTTT CASSDRPGGTTEAFF
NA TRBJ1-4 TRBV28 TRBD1 TGTGCCAGCAGTTTATTGGACAGGGGGTTGGAGAAACTGTTTTTT CASSLLDRGLEKLFF
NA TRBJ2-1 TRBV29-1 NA TGCAGCGTTGGGAGGAGTGAGCAGTTCTTC CSVGRSEQFF
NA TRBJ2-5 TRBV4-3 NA TGCGCCAGCAGCCGCTTTGGGGTGAATGAGCAGTACTTC CASSRFGVNEQYF
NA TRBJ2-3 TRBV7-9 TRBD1 TGTGCCAGCAGCCCATCGACAGGGGGCGGAACAGATACGCAGTATTTT CASSPSTGGGTDTQYF
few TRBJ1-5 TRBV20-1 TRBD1 TGCAGTGCTACAGGACAGGCCGCGAGCAATCAGCCCCAGCATTTT CSATGQAASNQPQHF
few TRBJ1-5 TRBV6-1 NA TGTGCCAGCAGTGAAAGACAGGTTCAGCCCCAGCATTTT CASSERQVQPQHF
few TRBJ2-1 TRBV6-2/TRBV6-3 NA TGTGCCAGCAGTTCCGCCCCCAGGCGATCTATGTACAATGAGCAGTTCTTC CASSSAPRRSMYNEQFF
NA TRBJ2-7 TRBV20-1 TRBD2 TGCAGTGCTAAAATTCTAGCGGGAGCTGAGGTCGAGCAGTACTTC CSAKILAGAEVEQYF
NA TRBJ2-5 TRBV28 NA TGTGCCAGCAGTCCACGGGACGGTTACATTGGGGAGACCCAGTACTTC CASSPRDGYIGETQYF
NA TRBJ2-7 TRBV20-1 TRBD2 TGCAGTGCCCGACACGCGGGAGGATACAATGAGCAGTACTTC CSARHAGGYNEQYF
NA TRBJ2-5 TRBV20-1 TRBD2 TGCAGTATTAGCGGGGTCATGGCCCAGTACTTC CSISGVMAQYF
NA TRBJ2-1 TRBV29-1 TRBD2 TGCAGCGTTGAAAGACTAGCGGGGACGTACAATGAGCAGTTCTTC CSVERLAGTYNEQFF
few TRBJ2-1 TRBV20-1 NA TGCAGTGCTATACAGGGAATTGTCTACAATGAGCAGTTCTTC CSAIQGIVYNEQFF
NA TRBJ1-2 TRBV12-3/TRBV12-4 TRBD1 TGTGCCAGCAGTCCCACAGGGGGTTCGAACTACACCTTC CASSPTGGSNYTF
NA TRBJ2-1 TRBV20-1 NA TGCAGTGCTAGGCCACGGGACACCTACTACAATGAGCAGTTCTTC CSARPRDTYYNEQFF
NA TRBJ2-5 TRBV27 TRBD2 TGTGCCAGCAGTTTATCCCGACTAGCGGTAAACAATGAGCAGTACTTC CASSLSRLAVNNEQYF
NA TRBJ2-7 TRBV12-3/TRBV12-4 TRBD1 TGTGCCAGCAGTCCTCGGACAGGGGGCGGCGAGCAGTACTTC CASSPRTGGGEQYF
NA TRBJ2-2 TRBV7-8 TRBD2 TGTGCCAGCAGCCCCCGGACTAGCGGGACGAACACCGGGGAGCTGTTTTTT CASSPRTSGTNTGELFF
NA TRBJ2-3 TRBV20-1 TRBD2 TGCAGTGCTAGTCCGGGACTAGGGGGAAGGCATACGCAGTATTTT CSASPGLGGRHTQYF
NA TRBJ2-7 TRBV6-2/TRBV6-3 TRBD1 TGTGCCAGCAGTTACGCGGACAGGGGAACGAGTGAGCAGTACTTC CASSYADRGTSEQYF